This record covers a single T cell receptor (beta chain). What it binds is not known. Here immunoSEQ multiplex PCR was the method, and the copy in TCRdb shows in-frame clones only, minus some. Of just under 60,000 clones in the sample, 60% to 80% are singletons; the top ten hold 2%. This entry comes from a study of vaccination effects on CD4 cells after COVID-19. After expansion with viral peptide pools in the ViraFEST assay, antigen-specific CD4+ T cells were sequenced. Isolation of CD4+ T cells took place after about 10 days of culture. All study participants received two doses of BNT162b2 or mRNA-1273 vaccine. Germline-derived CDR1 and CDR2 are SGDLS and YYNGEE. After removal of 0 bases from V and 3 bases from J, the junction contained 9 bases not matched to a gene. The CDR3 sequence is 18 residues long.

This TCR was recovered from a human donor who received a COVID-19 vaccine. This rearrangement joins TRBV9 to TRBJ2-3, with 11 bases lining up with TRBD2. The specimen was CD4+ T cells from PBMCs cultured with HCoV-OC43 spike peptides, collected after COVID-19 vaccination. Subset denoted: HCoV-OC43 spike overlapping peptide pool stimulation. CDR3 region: CASSVASGGTGFTDTQYF. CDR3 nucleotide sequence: TGTGCCAGCAGCGTAGCTAGCGGGGGGACCGGTTTTACAGATACGCAGTATTTT.